This TCR beta chain comes out of a study of T cell responses to AZD1222 COVID-19 vaccine. Study-wide findings and caveats: The donor cohort was predominantly white British with a female majority, and clonal diversity may have been underestimated.

Remarks on this clone: Its specificity is not known.

Some clones are missing from TCRdb's copy, which holds only in-frame ones; the method was immunoSEQ multiplex PCR. The sample shows around 110,000 clones, about 90% of them seen only once. Germline V gene sequence: CDR1 SGHRS, CDR2 YFSETQ. This CDR3 has 16 residues. Trimming stripped 0 bases from V and 1 base from J, with 13 bases between. The sequences come from peripheral blood, collected on day 0 of AZD1222 vaccination. The receptor's source is an adult in good health. This sequence joins TRBV5-1 and TRBJ1-2, with unresolved D. The CDR3 is CASSLEGSTNNYGYTF. Written as DNA, the CDR3 is TGCGCCAGCAGCTTGGAGGGCAGTACCAATAACTATGGCTACACCTTC.